This T cell receptor beta chain was sequenced in a study of post-analysis software for immune sequencing data (dated by TCRdb to between 2014 and 2017). For the wider study: Relapsing-remitting, secondary progressive and progressive-relapsing multiple sclerosis were recorded as disease courses, and subtype annotation was lacking for some patients. Patient repertoires were compared against 11 previously published healthy control repertoires from donors aged about 6 to 28 years. A subset of samples was prepared in parallel using single-end sample barcoding, then pooled and co-amplified after Illumina adapter ligation.

General conclusions and limits of the study: Roughly 5 TRBV segments, including TRBV5-6, TRBV5-1 and TRBV20-1, were significantly more frequent in patients than controls. Direct clustering with F measure revealed strong co-clustering of samples prepared in the same batch, which led to a batch-effect correction. The control group was slightly older than the multiple sclerosis patient group. Multiple sclerosis patients had significantly lower normalized Chao1 diversity than controls, a result that suggests substantial peripheral T-cell clonal expansion.

The library was prepared using PCR. The sequencer listed for this sample is Illumina HiSeq 2500. Unique molecular identifiers were incorporated into TCR beta cDNA libraries to reduce PCR and sequencing biases. Every 1 to 10 million input T cells yielded 500,000 or so cDNA molecules, meaning each molecule approximated one T cell. Patient libraries were prepared and sequenced with the same protocol used for the earlier healthy control dataset. Within a given batch, samples were prepared together, multiplexed and sequenced on the same HiSeq lane. Under the source paper's analysis protocol: MIGEC handled the raw barcoded reads, throwing out single-read molecular identifier groups before consensus assembly and CDR3 extraction. VDJtools was used for post-analysis of the clonotype tables, with diversity normalized by down-sampling every dataset to the smallest sample size. To correct batch-related cross-sample contamination, repertoire overlap clustering matched CDR3 amino acid sequences but not nucleotide sequences. TCRdb ran its own pipeline on the public reads, namely fastp trimming at Q25 and MiXCR clone calling, and kept in-frame beta chains. CDR3 protein duplicates are merged, each entry listing the most common genes and DNA. The authors' filters were not applied to this entry. In all, the sample holds roughly 180,000 distinct CDR3 sequences, and 30% of those were seen once. The top ten clonotypes cover about 1.6% of the sample.

This clonotype has ten or more counts. Its antigen is not yet known. No base qualities exist here, and no much larger clone lies one base off it. To demonstrate the VDJtools post-analysis software, the study profiled TCR beta repertoires from the peripheral blood of around 13 young patients with multiple sclerosis. The patients with multiple sclerosis were children and adolescents between roughly 6 and 17 years of age. For CDR1 and CDR2, the germline V gene (reference sequence) lists DFQATT and SNEGSKA. From cysteine to phenylalanine, the CDR3 is 14 amino acids long. Of the read, only the CDR3 DNA is kept; its 42 bases are in frame from base 1. The V and J ends are trimmed by 6 bases and 9 bases, leaving 21 bases between them.

Recombination joined TRBV20-1 with TRBJ2-1; the D region may be TRBD1 or TRBD2, each matching 5 bases equally. Input material: blood. This receptor was obtained from a girl aged 5-17 years with multiple sclerosis. CDR3 reads: CSAKSGGGSTEQFF. The sequenced DNA: TGCAGTGCAAAGAGTGGGGGTGGGAGTACTGAGCAGTTCTTC.